This T cell receptor beta chain was profiled in a study of blood T cell repertoires in COVID-19 (dated by TCRdb to about 2020). Study-level background: Collaborator samples came from the United States, Italy and Spain and covered acute and convalescent phases of COVID-19. Subjects who had been exposed to COVID-19, were actively infected with it, or had recovered from it provided the deeply sampled blood TCRbeta repertoires that made up the dataset. The prospective study material was composed of cDNA or gDNA derived from T cells, B-cell-depleted T cells, or PBMCs. Samples came from the ongoing ImmuneRACE study (first 160 participants) plus 1,254 subjects from 6 global collaborators. HLA class I and class II types, where available, came from metadata supplied by the sample provider rather than from assay-based typing. The repertoires were released in a freely available public database meant as a resource for research on the immune response to SARS-CoV-2. Sample metadata almost always included a de-identified subject ID, COVID-19 status, age in years and sex. The investigation overall reported the following: How much clinical and demographic metadata was included differed by source and by participant, and the metadata was provided uncurated.

Trimming at the junction amounts to 4 bases on V and 2 bases on J, and the germline ends lie 19 bases apart. The germline V gene encodes CDR1 SGHRS and CDR2 YFSETQ. The CDR3 contains 16 residues, cysteine and phenylalanine counted. The DNA shown is the 48-base CDR3, in frame from base 1. In Seattle, one collaborating source enrolled patients while the infection was active and tracked those patients longitudinally over the course of disease. Collaborating institutions collected whole blood in K2EDTA tubes following their own protocols. For TCRbeta analysis, collaborators shipped samples in one of three forms: frozen whole blood, isolated PBMCs, or DNA extracted from either of those sample types. As to this clone: Its antigen is currently not known. Base qualities were left out, and no much larger clone turns up one base away.

The immunoSEQ Assay, a bias-controlled multiplex PCR, was used to amplify TCRbeta CDR3 regions from genomic DNA. Turning to the authors' computational methods: Within the assay, amplification of reference gene primers was used to estimate how many nucleated cells each sample contained. To quantify the absolute abundance of each unique TCRbeta CDR3 rearrangement, sequence reads were collapsed and filtered. For each sample, productive Simpson clonality was calculated as the square root of Simpson's diversity index across productive rearrangements. TCRdb took over this immuneACCESS table, retaining in-frame rearrangements with V and J assigned. Such tables are incomplete; in checked studies, under half of the missing clones stem from an unresolved V gene, and the remainder is unexplained. V and J calls plus clone size are reproduced from that table; the DNA served to infer D and trimming. This sample lists around 29,000 clones; 80% to 90% were detected once. The ten largest account for around 28% of the sample.

The clonotype comes from an elderly woman with COVID-19, enrolled during active disease. The receptor chain draws on TRBV5-1 and TRBJ2-7; 7 matching bases give a weak D call of TRBD1. The sample comprised peripheral blood. The DNA sequence is given as TGCGCCAGCAGCAGCTTACAGGGGACTTCTCCCTACGAGCAGTACTTC. It translates to CASSSLQGTSPYEQYF.